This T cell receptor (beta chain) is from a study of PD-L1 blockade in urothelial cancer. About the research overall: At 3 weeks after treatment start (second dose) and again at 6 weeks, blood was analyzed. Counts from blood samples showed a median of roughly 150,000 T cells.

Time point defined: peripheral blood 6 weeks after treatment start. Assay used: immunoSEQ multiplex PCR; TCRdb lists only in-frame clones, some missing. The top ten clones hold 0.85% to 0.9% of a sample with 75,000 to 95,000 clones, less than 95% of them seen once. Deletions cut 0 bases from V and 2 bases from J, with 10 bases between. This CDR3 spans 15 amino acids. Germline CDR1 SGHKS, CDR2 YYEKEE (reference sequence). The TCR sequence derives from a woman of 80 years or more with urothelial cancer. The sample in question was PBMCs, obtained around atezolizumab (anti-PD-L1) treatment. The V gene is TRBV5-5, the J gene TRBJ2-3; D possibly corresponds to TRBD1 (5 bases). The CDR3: CASSLVGQVTDTQYF. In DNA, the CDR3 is TGTGCCAGCAGCTTGGTTGGACAAGTCACAGATACGCAGTATTTT.